This TCR beta chain was identified during a study of T-cell memory formation after mild COVID-19. Study-wide results and caveats: For contracting clones, CD4+ ones sat mainly in CM and EM, CD8+ in EMRA.

Germline V lookup: CDR1 LNHNV, CDR2 YYDKDF (reference sequence). The CDR3 covers 16 residues. With 0 bases removed from V and 1 base from J, the gap between germline ends came to 11 bases. A single record per CDR3 protein comes from TCRdb applying MiXCR to the 5' RACE reads. The data contain 110,000 to 150,000 distinct CDR3 sequences, almost 25% of them singletons. This clonotype occurred once. Its target is not known. The TCR originated in an adult woman who had mild COVID-19 (a few samples of this study predate the infection). Cell type and time point are not known. Material for sequencing was PBMCs or a T cell subset sorted from them (not recorded which). The chain has TRBV15 and TRBJ2-3, with TRBD2 as a possible D gene (6 bases). CDR3 sequence reads: CATSRELGGGTDTQYF. CDR3 nucleotide sequence: TGTGCCACCAGCAGAGAGCTTGGCGGGGGCACAGATACGCAGTATTTT. The full variable domain, rest sourced from reference TRBV15 and TRBJ2-3, is DAMVIQNPRYQVTQFGKPVTLSCSQTLNHNVMYWYQQKSSQAPKLLFHYYDKDFNNEADTPDNFQSRRPNTSFCFLDIRSPGLGDTAMYLCATSRELGGGTDTQYFGPGTRLTVL.